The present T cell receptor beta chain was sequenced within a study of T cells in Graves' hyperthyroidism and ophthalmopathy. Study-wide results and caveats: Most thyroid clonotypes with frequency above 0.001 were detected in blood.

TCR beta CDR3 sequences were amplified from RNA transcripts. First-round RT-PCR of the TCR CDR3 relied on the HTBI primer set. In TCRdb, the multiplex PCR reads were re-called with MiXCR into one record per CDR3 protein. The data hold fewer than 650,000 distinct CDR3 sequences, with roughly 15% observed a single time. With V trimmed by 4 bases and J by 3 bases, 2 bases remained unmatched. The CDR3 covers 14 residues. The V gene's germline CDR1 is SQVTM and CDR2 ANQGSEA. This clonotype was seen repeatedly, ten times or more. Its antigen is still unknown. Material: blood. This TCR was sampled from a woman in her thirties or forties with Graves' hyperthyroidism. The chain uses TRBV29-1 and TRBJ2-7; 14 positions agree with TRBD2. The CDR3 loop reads CSVGLAGGDYEQYF. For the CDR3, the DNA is TGCAGCGTTGGACTAGCGGGAGGGGACTACGAGCAGTACTTC.